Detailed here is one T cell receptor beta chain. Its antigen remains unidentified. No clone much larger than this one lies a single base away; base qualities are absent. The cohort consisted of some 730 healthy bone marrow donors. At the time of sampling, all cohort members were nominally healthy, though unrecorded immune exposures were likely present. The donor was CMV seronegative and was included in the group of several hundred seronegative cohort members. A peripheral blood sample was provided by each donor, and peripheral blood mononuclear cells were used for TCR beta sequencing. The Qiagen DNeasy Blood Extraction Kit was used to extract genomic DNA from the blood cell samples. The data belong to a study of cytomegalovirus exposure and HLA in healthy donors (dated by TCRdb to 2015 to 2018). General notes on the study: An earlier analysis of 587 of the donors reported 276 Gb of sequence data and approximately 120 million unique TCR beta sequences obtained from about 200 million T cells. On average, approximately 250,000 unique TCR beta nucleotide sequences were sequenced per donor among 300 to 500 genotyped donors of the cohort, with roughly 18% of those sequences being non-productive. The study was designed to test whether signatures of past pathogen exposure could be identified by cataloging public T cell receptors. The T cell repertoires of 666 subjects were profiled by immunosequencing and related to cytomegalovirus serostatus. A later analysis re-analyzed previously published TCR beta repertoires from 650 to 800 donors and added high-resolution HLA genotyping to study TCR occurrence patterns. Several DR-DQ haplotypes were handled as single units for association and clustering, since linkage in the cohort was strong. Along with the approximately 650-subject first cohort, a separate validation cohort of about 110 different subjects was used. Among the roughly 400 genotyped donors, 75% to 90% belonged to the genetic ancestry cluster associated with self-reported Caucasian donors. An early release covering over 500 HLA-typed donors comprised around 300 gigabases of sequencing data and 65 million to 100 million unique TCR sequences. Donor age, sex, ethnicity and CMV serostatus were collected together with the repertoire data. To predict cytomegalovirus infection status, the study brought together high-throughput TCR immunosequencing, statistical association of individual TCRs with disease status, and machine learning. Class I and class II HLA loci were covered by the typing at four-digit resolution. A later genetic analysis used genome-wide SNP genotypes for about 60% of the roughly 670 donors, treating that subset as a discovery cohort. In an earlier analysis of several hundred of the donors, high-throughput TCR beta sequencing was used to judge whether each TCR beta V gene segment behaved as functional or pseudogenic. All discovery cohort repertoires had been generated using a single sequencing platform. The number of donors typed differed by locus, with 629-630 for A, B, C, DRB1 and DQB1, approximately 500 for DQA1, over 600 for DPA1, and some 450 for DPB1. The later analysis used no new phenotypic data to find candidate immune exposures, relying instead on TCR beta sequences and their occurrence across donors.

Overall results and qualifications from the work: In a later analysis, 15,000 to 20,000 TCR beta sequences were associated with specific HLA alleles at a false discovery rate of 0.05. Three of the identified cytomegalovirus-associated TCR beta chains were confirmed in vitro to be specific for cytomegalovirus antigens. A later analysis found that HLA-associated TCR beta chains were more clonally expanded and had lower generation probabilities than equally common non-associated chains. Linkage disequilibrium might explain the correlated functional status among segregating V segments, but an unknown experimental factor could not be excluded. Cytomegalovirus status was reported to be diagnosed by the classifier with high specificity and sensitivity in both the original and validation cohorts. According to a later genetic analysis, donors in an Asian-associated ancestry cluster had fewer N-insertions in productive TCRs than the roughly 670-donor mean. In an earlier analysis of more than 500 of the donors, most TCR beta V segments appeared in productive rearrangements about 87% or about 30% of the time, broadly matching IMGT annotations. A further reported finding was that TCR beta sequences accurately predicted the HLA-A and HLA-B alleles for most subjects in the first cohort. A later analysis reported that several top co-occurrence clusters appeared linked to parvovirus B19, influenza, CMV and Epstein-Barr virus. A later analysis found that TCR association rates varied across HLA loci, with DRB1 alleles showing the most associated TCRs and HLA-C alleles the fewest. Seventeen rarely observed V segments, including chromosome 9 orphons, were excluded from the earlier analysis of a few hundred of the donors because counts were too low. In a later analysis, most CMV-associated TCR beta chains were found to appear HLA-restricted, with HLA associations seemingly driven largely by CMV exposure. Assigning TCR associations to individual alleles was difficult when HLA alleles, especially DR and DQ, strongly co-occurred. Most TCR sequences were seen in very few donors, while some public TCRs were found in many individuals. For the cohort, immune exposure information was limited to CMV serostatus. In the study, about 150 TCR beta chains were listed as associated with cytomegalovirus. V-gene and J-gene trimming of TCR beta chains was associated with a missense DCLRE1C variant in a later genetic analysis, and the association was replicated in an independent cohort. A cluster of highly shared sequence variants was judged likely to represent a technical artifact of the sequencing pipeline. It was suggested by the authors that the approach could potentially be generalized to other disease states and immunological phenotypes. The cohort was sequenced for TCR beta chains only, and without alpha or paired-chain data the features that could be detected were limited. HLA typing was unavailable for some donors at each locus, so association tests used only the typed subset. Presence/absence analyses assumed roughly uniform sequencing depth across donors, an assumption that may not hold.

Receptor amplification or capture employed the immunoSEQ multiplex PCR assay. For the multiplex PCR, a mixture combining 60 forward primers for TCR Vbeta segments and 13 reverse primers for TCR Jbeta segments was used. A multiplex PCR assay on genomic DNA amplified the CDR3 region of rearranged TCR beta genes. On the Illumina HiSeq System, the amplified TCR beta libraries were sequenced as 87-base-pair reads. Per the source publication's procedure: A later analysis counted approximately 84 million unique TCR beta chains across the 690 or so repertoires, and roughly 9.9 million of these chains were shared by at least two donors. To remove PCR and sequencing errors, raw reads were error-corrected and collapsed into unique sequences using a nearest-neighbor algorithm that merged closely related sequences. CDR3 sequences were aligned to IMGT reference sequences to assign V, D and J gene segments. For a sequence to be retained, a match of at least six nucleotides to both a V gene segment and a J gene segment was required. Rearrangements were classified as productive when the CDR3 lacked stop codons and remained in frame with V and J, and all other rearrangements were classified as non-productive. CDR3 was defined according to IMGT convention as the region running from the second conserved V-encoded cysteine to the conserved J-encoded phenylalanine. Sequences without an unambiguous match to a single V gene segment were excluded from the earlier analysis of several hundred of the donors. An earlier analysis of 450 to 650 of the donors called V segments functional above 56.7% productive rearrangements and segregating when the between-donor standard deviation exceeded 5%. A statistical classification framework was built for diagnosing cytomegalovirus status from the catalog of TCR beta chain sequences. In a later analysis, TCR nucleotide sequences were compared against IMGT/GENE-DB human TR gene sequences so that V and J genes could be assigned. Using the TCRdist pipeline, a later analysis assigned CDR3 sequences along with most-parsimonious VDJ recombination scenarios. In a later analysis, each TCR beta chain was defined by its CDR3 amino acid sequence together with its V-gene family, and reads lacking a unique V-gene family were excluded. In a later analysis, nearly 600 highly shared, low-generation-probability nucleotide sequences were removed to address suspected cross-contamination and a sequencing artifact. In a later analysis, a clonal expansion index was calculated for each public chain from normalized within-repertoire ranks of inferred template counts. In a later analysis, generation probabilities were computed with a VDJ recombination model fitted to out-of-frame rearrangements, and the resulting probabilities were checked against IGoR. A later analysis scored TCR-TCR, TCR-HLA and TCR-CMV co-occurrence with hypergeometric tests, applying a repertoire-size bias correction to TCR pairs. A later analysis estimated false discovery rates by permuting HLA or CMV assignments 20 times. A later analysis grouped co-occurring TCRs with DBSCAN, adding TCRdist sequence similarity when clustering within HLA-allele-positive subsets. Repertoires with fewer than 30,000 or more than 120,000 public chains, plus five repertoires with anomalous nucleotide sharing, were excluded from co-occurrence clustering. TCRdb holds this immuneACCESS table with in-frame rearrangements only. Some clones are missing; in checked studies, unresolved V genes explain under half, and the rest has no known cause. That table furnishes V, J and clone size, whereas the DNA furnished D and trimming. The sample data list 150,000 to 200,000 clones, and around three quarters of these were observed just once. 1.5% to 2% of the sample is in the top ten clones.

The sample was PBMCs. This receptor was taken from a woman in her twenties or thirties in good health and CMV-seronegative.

The DNA sequence is as follows: TGTGCCTGGAGTGTACTTCCAGGGACTGAAGCTTTCTTT. This codes for CAWSVLPGTEAFF. The chain is assembled from TRBV30 and TRBJ1-1; TRBD1 is possibly the D segment (5 matching bases). The CDR3 holds 13 amino acids from the cysteine to the phenylalanine. Only the CDR3 portion is preserved as DNA: 39 bases, with reading frame beginning at the first base. V was cut back by 0 bases and J by 5 bases, leaving a gap of 10 bases between them. Based on the germline V gene (reference sequence), the CDR1 and CDR2 sequences are GTSNPN and SVGIG.